A selection of T cell receptor beta chains follows, all from one sample in a study of identical twins. One entry per CDR3 protein results from TCRdb running MiXCR on the 5' RACE reads. The sample comprises approximately 500,000 distinct CDR3 sequences, about 24% of which are singletons, and about 2.7% rests with the top ten. The sample also formed part of further work on T cells expressing NK-cell markers.

Specimen: CD4+ T cells sorted from blood. The receptors stem from a young woman in good health. Each CDR3 is given with its conserved first and last residue. A D gene is named only where the DNA matches it firmly. Only some rows state a clone size, as once, few, many or a class for expanded clones.

J: TRBJ2-7; D: TRBD1; V: TRBV6-5; size: -; DNA: TGTGCCAGCACCGGACAGGGTTCCGAGCAGTACTTC; CDR3: CASTGQGSEQYF
J: TRBJ2-5; D: TRBD2; V: TRBV12-3/TRBV12-4; size: -; DNA: TGTGCCAGCAGTGTCGAGCGGGGGGTACAAGAGACCCAGTACTTC; CDR3: CASSVERGVQETQYF
J: TRBJ2-1; D: TRBD1; V: TRBV15; size: few; DNA: TGTGCCACCAGCATCATAATGGCTGGGACAGGGCATTACAATGAGCAGTTCTTC; CDR3: CATSIIMAGTGHYNEQFF
J: TRBJ1-1; D: -; V: TRBV15; size: -; DNA: TGTGCCACCAGCAGAGTGAACACTGAAGCTTTCTTT; CDR3: CATSRVNTEAFF
J: TRBJ2-2; D: -; V: TRBV20-1; size: -; DNA: TGCAGTGCTAGGACTAGGCCGAACACCGGGGAGCTGTTTTTT; CDR3: CSARTRPNTGELFF
J: TRBJ1-2; D: -; V: TRBV3-1; size: few; DNA: TGTGCCAGCAGCCCCAGGTTTAGTTCCAACTATGGCTACACCTTC; CDR3: CASSPRFSSNYGYTF
J: TRBJ1-6; D: -; V: TRBV5-1; size: few; DNA: TGCGCCAGCAGCGCGCGGGACGGTGGGAATTCACCCCTCCACTTT; CDR3: CASSARDGGNSPLHF
J: TRBJ1-5; D: -; V: TRBV3-1; size: -; DNA: TGTGCCAGCAGCCAAGGTGGGGCTGGTCAGCCCCAGCATTTT; CDR3: CASSQGGAGQPQHF
J: TRBJ2-5; D: -; V: TRBV5-1; size: few; DNA: TGCGCCAGCAGCGCGGGGCGAGGGCAAGAGACCCAGTACTTC; CDR3: CASSAGRGQETQYF
J: TRBJ2-2; D: -; V: TRBV5-1; size: -; DNA: TGTGCCAGCGGCTCCAGGCCGATCACCGGGGAGCTGTTTTTT; CDR3: CASGSRPITGELFF
J: TRBJ2-1; D: TRBD1; V: TRBV10-3; size: -; DNA: TGTGCCATCACGCCGGGACAGGGTAATGAGCAGTTCTTC; CDR3: CAITPGQGNEQFF
J: TRBJ2-3; D: -; V: TRBV20-1; size: -; DNA: TGCAGTGCTAGAGGCGGGGACTTGGGGGGCACAGATACGCAGTATTTT; CDR3: CSARGGDLGGTDTQYF
J: TRBJ2-5; D: TRBD1; V: TRBV2; size: -; DNA: TGTGCCAGCATCCCACAGGGGAGAGAGACCCAGAACTTC; CDR3: CASIPQGRETQNF
J: TRBJ2-7; D: -; V: TRBV29-1; size: many; DNA: TGCAGCGCCCGGACAGAAGCCTACGAGCAGTACTTC; CDR3: CSARTEAYEQYF
J: TRBJ2-3; D: TRBD2; V: TRBV15; size: few; DNA: TGTGCCACCAGCCGTCGACTAGCGGGAGTTACAGATACGCAGTATTTT; CDR3: CATSRRLAGVTDTQYF
J: TRBJ2-1; D: TRBD2; V: TRBV7-8; size: -; DNA: TGTGCCAGCCGACTAGCGGGGGGGGTGGATGAGCAGTTCTTC; CDR3: CASRLAGGVDEQFF
J: TRBJ2-7; D: TRBD1; V: TRBV12-3/TRBV12-4; size: few; DNA: TGTGCCAGCAGTCGGGACAGGGTAAGAGACGAGCAGTACTTC; CDR3: CASSRDRVRDEQYF
J: TRBJ2-5; D: -; V: TRBV10-3; size: few; DNA: TGTGCCATCAGTGAGTCTGCGGCAGGCAAAGAGACCCAGTACTTC; CDR3: CAISESAAGKETQYF
J: TRBJ1-1; D: -; V: TRBV14; size: few; DNA: TGTGCCAGCAGCACCCAGGGAATGAGAACTGAAGCTTTCTTT; CDR3: CASSTQGMRTEAFF
J: TRBJ1-1; D: -; V: TRBV12-5; size: few; DNA: TGTGCTAGTGGCACGCCCCCCCTCCTTAGATCTGCGAACACTGAAGCTTTCTTT; CDR3: CASGTPPLLRSANTEAFF
J: TRBJ2-7; D: -; V: TRBV15; size: few; DNA: TGTGCCACCAGCAGAGGCCACTACGAGCAGTACTTC; CDR3: CATSRGHYEQYF
J: TRBJ1-3; D: TRBD1; V: TRBV9; size: -; DNA: TGTGCCAGCAGCGTAGGACCCGGGACAGTGGGCTCTGGAAACACCATATATTTT; CDR3: CASSVGPGTVGSGNTIYF
J: TRBJ2-7; D: -; V: TRBV10-3; size: -; DNA: TGTGCCATCAGAGGGGACACCGCGTCGGCCTACGAGCAGTACTTC; CDR3: CAIRGDTASAYEQYF
J: TRBJ2-2; D: -; V: TRBV3-1; size: -; DNA: TGTGCCAGCAGCCACGGCCCCGGGGAGCTGTTTTTT; CDR3: CASSHGPGELFF
J: TRBJ1-2; D: -; V: TRBV3-1; size: once; DNA: TGTGCCTGCTGCCAAGATCCCAACGTGGTTGGTGGGAGACATGGCTACACCTTC; CDR3: CACCQDPNVVGGRHGYTF
J: TRBJ2-7; D: TRBD1; V: TRBV5-8; size: few; DNA: TGTGCCAGCAGCTTCGTGGGACAGGGGACCTACGAGCAGTACTTC; CDR3: CASSFVGQGTYEQYF
J: TRBJ2-3; D: TRBD2; V: TRBV20-1; size: few; DNA: TGCAGTGCTCAGCGGGAGGGTGGCACAGATACGCAGTATTTT; CDR3: CSAQREGGTDTQYF
J: TRBJ1-2; D: -; V: TRBV6-1; size: few; DNA: TGTGCCACCTCAGATACTGGGCGAACAGGAAACTATGGCTACACCTTC; CDR3: CATSDTGRTGNYGYTF
J: TRBJ1-5; D: TRBD1; V: TRBV15; size: -; DNA: TGTGCCACCAGCCGGGGACAGGGCCGCAATCAGCCCCAGCATTTT; CDR3: CATSRGQGRNQPQHF
J: TRBJ2-7; D: TRBD2; V: TRBV20-1; size: -; DNA: TGCAGTGCTAGAGGGGGACTAGCGGGAAACGAGCAGTACTTC; CDR3: CSARGGLAGNEQYF
J: TRBJ2-5; D: -; V: TRBV20-1; size: -; DNA: TGCAGTGCTATGTTGGCGGAGGCCAGAGGGACCCAGTACTTC; CDR3: CSAMLAEARGTQYF
J: TRBJ2-3; D: TRBD2; V: TRBV27; size: -; DNA: TGTGCCAGCGGGACGACTAGCGGGGGTCACTTCAGGTATTTT; CDR3: CASGTTSGGHFRYF
J: TRBJ2-5; D: TRBD1; V: TRBV5-1; size: -; DNA: TGCGCCAGCAGCTTGGTAACCCAGGGGGCCGAAGAGACCCAGTACTTC; CDR3: CASSLVTQGAEETQYF
J: TRBJ1-1; D: -; V: TRBV7-2; size: -; DNA: TGTGCCAGCAGCGCCCAGGGTCGGAACACTGAAGCTTTCTTT; CDR3: CASSAQGRNTEAFF
J: TRBJ2-1; D: TRBD1; V: TRBV5-1; size: few; DNA: TGCGCCACCAAAACGGGACAGGGGGCAGGGAATGAGCAGTTCTTC; CDR3: CATKTGQGAGNEQFF
J: TRBJ1-1; D: -; V: TRBV12-3/TRBV12-4; size: few; DNA: TGTGCCAGCAGTTACTACGGAGGGAGCACTGAAGCTTTCTTT; CDR3: CASSYYGGSTEAFF
J: TRBJ2-7; D: TRBD2; V: TRBV10-3; size: -; DNA: TGTGCCACCCGACTAGCGGGGGACAGCTCCTACGAGCAGTACTTC; CDR3: CATRLAGDSSYEQYF
J: TRBJ2-3; D: -; V: TRBV20-1; size: few; DNA: TGCAGTGCCGACGGCAGGGGAGGAGATACGCAGTATTTT; CDR3: CSADGRGGDTQYF
J: TRBJ2-7; D: -; V: TRBV12-3/TRBV12-4; size: -; DNA: TGTGCCAGCAGCCGGGACACTGTCTACGAGCAGTACTTC; CDR3: CASSRDTVYEQYF
J: TRBJ2-7; D: -; V: TRBV27; size: -; DNA: TGTGCCAGCAGTTTATCTCCAAATACCTACGAGCAGTACTTC; CDR3: CASSLSPNTYEQYF
J: TRBJ1-2; D: TRBD1; V: TRBV9; size: few; DNA: TGTGCCAGCAGCGCCTCCCGAACAGGGGCCAAGGGCTATGGCTACACCTTC; CDR3: CASSASRTGAKGYGYTF
J: TRBJ2-7; D: -; V: TRBV5-1; size: -; DNA: TGCGCCAGCAGCCGGGACTCGAGGTTGGGGCAGTACTTC; CDR3: CASSRDSRLGQYF
J: TRBJ2-2; D: -; V: TRBV20-1; size: few; DNA: TGCAGTGCTAGAGTGGTAGCGCCGAACACCGGGGAGCTGTTTTTT; CDR3: CSARVVAPNTGELFF
J: TRBJ2-7; D: -; V: TRBV30; size: -; DNA: TGTGCCTGGAGTGTAAAACATTTGATACAGTACTTC; CDR3: CAWSVKHLIQYF
J: TRBJ2-3; D: -; V: TRBV7-2; size: -; DNA: TGTGCCAGCAGCGCAGAGAACACAGATACGCAGTATTTT; CDR3: CASSAENTDTQYF
J: TRBJ2-5; D: -; V: TRBV7-6; size: few; DNA: TGTGCCAGCAGCTCCGCACGGGAGACCCAGTACTTC; CDR3: CASSSARETQYF
J: TRBJ1-6; D: -; V: TRBV3-1; size: few; DNA: TGTGCCAGCAGCCAAGAAACGGGACCTCCGCGACTACCCCTCCACTTT; CDR3: CASSQETGPPRLPLHF
J: TRBJ2-2; D: -; V: TRBV10-1; size: -; DNA: TGCGCCAGCAGTGAGTCGAAGGGGGGTCCCTCCGGGGAGCTGTTTTTT; CDR3: CASSESKGGPSGELFF
J: TRBJ2-2; D: -; V: TRBV3-1; size: few; DNA: TGTGCCAGCAGCCGACCACGGGGGCCCGGGGAGCTGTTTTTT; CDR3: CASSRPRGPGELFF
J: TRBJ2-7; D: -; V: TRBV12-3/TRBV12-4; size: many; DNA: TGTGCCAGCAGTTTCCAGTTAAGCTACGAGCAGTACTTC; CDR3: CASSFQLSYEQYF
J: TRBJ2-3; D: -; V: TRBV12-3/TRBV12-4; size: -; DNA: TGTGCCTTCAGTTTATTGACCCTCCGGGACACCTACACAGATACGCAGTATTTT; CDR3: CAFSLLTLRDTYTDTQYF
J: TRBJ1-3; D: -; V: TRBV5-6; size: few; DNA: TGTGCCAGCAGTTTGTCCAGGGTAGCTAGAGGAAACACCATATATTTT; CDR3: CASSLSRVARGNTIYF
J: TRBJ2-7; D: -; V: TRBV20-1; size: -; DNA: TGCAGTGCTAGAGGGAATAGGAGGGTTTACGAGCAGTACTTC; CDR3: CSARGNRRVYEQYF
J: TRBJ2-2; D: TRBD2; V: TRBV11-2; size: -; DNA: TGTGCCAGCAGCTTAAGAGCGGGACTAGCGGGAGAGGCCCGGGAGCTGTTTTTT; CDR3: CASSLRAGLAGEARELFF
J: TRBJ2-7; D: -; V: TRBV20-1; size: -; DNA: TGCAGTGCTCCTCGACTAAACTACGAGCAGTACTTC; CDR3: CSAPRLNYEQYF
J: TRBJ2-1; D: -; V: TRBV12-3/TRBV12-4; size: few; DNA: TGTGCCAGCAGAAGACGGACTTCGGCTGAGCAGTTCTTC; CDR3: CASRRRTSAEQFF
J: TRBJ2-2; D: TRBD1; V: TRBV7-2; size: few; DNA: TGTGCCAGCAGCTTTCAGGGGGTCGGGGAGCTGTTTTTT; CDR3: CASSFQGVGELFF
J: TRBJ1-6; D: -; V: TRBV6-5; size: -; DNA: TGTGCCAGCAGTTACGAGGGGAATTCACCCCTCCACTTT; CDR3: CASSYEGNSPLHF
J: TRBJ1-5; D: -; V: TRBV12-3/TRBV12-4; size: -; DNA: TGTGCCAGCAGTTTTGGACTGGATCAGCCCCAGCATTTT; CDR3: CASSFGLDQPQHF
J: TRBJ1-3; D: -; V: TRBV11-2; size: many; DNA: TGTGCCAGCAGCTCGGTGGGGGGCTCTGGAAACACCATATATTTT; CDR3: CASSSVGGSGNTIYF